This TCR beta chain appears in the sequencing data of a study of CD8+CD57+ T cells in acquired aplastic anemia. Overall study context: DNA per sorted CD4+ or CD8+ sample ranged about 0.17 to 30 ug, averaging 3.2 ug.

The CDR3 totals 17 residues. The germline CDR1 and CDR2 sequences are SGDLS and YYNGEE. For sequencing, patients were chosen who had shown expansion of CD8+CD57+ cells by flow cytometry. Points on this clonotype: A much larger clone lies a single base off, so this may be a read error.

The template used for profiling TCR beta VDJ and CDR3 was genomic DNA. TCRdb fed the reads into MiXCR, producing one record per CDR3 protein. The table lists around 170,000 distinct CDR3 sequences, around 47% of them singletons. The chain is built from TRBV9 and TRBJ2-2, with D possibly called TRBD1 or TRBD2 (5 bases each). The sequence derives from a human donor with aplastic anemia. What was sequenced was sorted CD4+, CD8+, or CD8+CD57+ T cells (not recorded which) from PBMCs. CDR3 sequence reads: CASRLLGRPSNTEELFF. CDR3 DNA sequence: TGTGCCAGCAGGTTACTGGGACGGCCTTCGAACACCGAGGAGCTGTTTTTT.